This TCR beta chain comes out of a study of persistence of HIV-infected CD4 T cells. This was the immunoSEQ version 4 assay in survey mode. Produced via immunoSEQ multiplex PCR; TCRdb's table is partial and in-frame only. The data contain 30,000 to 35,000 clones, 75% to 85% of them singletons. On this clone itself: The antigen is unknown.

This CDR3 is 14 amino acids long. V lost 10 bases to trimming and J lost 1 base, with 11 bases between them. Germline assignment: CDR1 MNHEY and CDR2 SVGAGI. Cells were stimulated with overlapping HIV-1 Gag 15-mer peptides. Memory cells lacking CD40L and CD69 with high CD45RO were sorted. A roughly 17-hour stimulation of CD8-depleted PBMCs used anti-CD28/CD49d costimulation, CD40-blocking antibody and enfuvirtide. The gene calls are TRBV6-5 and TRBJ2-6; unclear D gene. This specimen consisted of CD4+ T cells sorted from PBMCs after roughly 18-hour stimulation, obtained from a patient who received antiretroviral therapy. This sequence originates from an adult woman with HIV who was CMV-seropositive. CDR3 sequence reads: CAILPGSGANVLTF. The DNA for the CDR3 is TGTGCCATCCTCCCCGGGTCTGGGGCCAACGTCCTGACTTTC.